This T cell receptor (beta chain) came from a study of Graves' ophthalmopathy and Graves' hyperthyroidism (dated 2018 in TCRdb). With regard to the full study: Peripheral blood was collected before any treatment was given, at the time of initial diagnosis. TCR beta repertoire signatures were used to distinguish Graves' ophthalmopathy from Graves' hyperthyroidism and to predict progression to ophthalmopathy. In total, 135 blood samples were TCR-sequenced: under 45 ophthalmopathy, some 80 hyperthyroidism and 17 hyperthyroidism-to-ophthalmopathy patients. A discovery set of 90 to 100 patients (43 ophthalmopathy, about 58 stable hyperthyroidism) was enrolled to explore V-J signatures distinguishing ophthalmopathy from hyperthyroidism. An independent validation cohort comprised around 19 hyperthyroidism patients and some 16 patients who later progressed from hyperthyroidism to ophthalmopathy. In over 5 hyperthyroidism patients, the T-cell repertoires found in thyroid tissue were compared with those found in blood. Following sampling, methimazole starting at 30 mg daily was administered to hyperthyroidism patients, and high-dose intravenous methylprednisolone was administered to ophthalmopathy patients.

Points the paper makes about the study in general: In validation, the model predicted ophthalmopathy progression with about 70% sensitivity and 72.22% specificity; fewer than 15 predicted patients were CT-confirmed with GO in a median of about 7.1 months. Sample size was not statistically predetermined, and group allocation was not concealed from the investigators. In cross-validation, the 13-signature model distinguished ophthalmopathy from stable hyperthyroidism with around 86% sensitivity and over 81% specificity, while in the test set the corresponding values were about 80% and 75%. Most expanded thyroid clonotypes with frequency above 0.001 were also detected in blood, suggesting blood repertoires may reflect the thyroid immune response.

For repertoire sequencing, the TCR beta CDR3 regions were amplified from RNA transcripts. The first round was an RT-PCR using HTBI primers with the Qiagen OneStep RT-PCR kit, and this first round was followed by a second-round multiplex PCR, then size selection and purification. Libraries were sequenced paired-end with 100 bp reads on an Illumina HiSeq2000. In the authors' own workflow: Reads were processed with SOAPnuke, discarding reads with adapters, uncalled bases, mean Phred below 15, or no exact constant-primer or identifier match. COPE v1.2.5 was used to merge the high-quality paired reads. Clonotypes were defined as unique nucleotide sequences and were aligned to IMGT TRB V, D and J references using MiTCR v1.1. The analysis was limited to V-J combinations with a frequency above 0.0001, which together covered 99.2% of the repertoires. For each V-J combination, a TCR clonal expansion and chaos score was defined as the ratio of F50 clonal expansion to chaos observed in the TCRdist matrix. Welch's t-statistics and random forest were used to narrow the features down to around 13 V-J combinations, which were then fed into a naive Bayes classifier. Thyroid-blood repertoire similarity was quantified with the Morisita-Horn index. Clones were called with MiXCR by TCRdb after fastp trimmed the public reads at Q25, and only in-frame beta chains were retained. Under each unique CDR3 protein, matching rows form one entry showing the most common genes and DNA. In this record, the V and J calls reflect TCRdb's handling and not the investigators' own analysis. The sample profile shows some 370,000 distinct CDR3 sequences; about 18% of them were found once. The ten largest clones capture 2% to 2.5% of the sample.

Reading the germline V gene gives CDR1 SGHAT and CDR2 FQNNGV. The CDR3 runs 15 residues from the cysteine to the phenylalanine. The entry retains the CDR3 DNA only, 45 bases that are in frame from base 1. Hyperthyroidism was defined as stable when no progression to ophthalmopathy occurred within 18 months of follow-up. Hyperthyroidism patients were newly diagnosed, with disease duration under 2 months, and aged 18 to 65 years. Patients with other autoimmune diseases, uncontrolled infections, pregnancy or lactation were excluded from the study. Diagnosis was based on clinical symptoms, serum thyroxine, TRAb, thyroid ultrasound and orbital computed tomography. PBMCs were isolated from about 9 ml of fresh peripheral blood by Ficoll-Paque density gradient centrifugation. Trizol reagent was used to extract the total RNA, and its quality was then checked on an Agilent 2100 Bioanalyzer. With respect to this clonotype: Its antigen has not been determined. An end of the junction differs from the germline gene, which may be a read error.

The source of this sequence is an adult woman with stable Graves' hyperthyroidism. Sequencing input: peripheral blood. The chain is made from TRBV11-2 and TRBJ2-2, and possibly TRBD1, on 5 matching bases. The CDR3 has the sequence CASSLRTRNIGELFF. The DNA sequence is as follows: TGTGCCAGCAGCTTAAGGACAAGGAACATCGGGGAGCTGTTTTTT.